The entry below describes one T cell receptor (beta chain). After removal of 3 bases from V and 0 bases from J, the junction contained 8 bases not matched to a gene. The CDR3 totals 18 residues. Germline-derived CDR1 and CDR2 are SGHTA and FQGNSA. Seattle cases were enrolled at active infection and followed longitudinally. This sample is part of a study of blood T cell repertoires in COVID-19. Background on the study: Spain, Italy and the United States supplied samples that represented acute and convalescent COVID-19.

In the authors' workflow: Estimated nucleated cell counts came from reference gene primer amplification. TCRdb's copy holds only in-frame clones and misses some; the assay was immunoSEQ multiplex PCR. Clonal size and the V and J genes are those of that table, whereas D and trimming came from the DNA. The data hold approximately 530,000 clones, with roughly 89% observed a single time. The receptor was derived from a woman between 50 and 59 years old with COVID-19, enrolled during active disease. The rearrangement uses TRBV7-2 and TRBJ2-6; 7 bases line up with TRBD1. Sequences were obtained from peripheral blood. CDR3: CASSFAGGIFSGANVLTF. CDR3 sequence (DNA): TGTGCCAGCAGCTTTGCAGGGGGTATTTTCTCTGGGGCCAACGTCCTGACTTTC. Full variable domain (outside the CDR3, taken from reference TRBV7-2 and TRBJ2-6): GAGVSQSPSNKVTEKGKDVELRCDPISGHTALYWYRQSLGQGLEFLIYFQGNSAPDKSGLPSDRFSAERTGGSVSTLTIQRTQQEDSAVYLCASSFAGGIFSGANVLTFGAGSRLTVL.